Shown below are 10 T cell receptor beta chains from a single sample sequenced in a study of cytomegalovirus exposure and HLA in healthy donors. This PCR relied on a set of 60 Vbeta primers and 13 Jbeta primers. TCRdb's table, derived via immunoSEQ multiplex PCR, lists solely in-frame clones and lacks some. The sample consists of over 150,000 clones, about 72% of them appearing once. Sequencing was performed on PBMCs. The source is a man aged 50 to 60 in good health and CMV-seropositive.

V usage is TRBV5-1 and J usage is TRBJ1-1, with D tentatively TRBD1 (6 bases). The germline V and J ends were trimmed by 0 bases and 0 bases, with 15 bases remaining between them. The CDR3 runs 17 residues. Germline values: CDR1 SGHRS, CDR2 YFSETQ. The CDR3 region is CASSLVGGGVMNTEAFF. The CDR3 nucleotides read TGCGCCAGCAGCTTGGTGGGAGGGGGTGTAATGAACACTGAAGCTTTCTTT.

Concerning this clone: A far larger clone is off by one base, so a read error is likely. The V call is TRBV11-2, the J call TRBJ1-2, with D unclear. The V gene lost 5 bases and the J gene lost 7 bases, with 17 bases spanning the gap. The CDR3 runs 14 residues. CDR1 and CDR2 (germline): SGHAT, FQNNGV. The CDR3 region is CASSQDRLTGGYTF. CDR3 DNA sequence: TGTGCCAGCAGCCAAGATCGTCTGACGGGTGGCTACACCTTC.

The CDR3 nucleotides are TGTGCCAGCAGCGTAGGCGGCAGGACAGTAGGAGATACGCAGTATTTT. This sequence encodes CASSVGGRTVGDTQYF. This sequence joins TRBV9 and TRBJ2-3, with D possibly matching TRBD1 (6 bases). This CDR3 is 16 amino acids long. Trimming took 0 bases from V and 5 from J, leaving 16 bases between them. Germline CDR1 and CDR2: SGDLS and YYNGEE.

This clone turned up a few times. V gene TRBV6-1 combines with J gene TRBJ2-2; 10 nucleotides line up with TRBD1. This CDR3 has 15 residues. Unmatched junction bases numbered 5, after V lost 4 bases and J lost 6 bases. Germline V gives CDR1 MNHNS, CDR2 SASEGT. The CDR3 is CASSVGTGVPGELFF. The DNA of the CDR3 is TGTGCCAGCAGTGTCGGGACAGGGGTTCCCGGGGAGCTGTTTTTT.

This clone has only one observation. V is TRBV10-3 and J is TRBJ1-5, with a weak D call TRBD1 (5 bases). CDR1 is ENHRY and CDR2 is SYGVKD in the germline V gene. The CDR3 is 13 amino acids. Between the trimmed V and J ends, which lost 6 bases and 0 bases, there was a span of 6 bases. The CDR3 coding sequence is TGTGCCATCAGCAGGGATAGCAATCAGCCCCAGCATTTT. It yields the protein CAISRDSNQPQHF.

This sequence joins TRBV6-5 and TRBJ1-4; perhaps TRBD1 as D (6 bases). Germline CDR1 is MNHEY and CDR2 is SVGAGI. V shed 4 bases and J shed 2 bases, with 14 bases lying between them. The CDR3 totals 16 residues. The CDR3 loop is CASSSAPQGTNEKLFF. The CDR3, as DNA: TGTGCCAGCAGTTCCGCCCCACAGGGCACTAATGAAAAACTGTTTTTT.

The chain links TRBV5-1 to TRBJ2-3; 9 bases align to TRBD2. After removal of 1 base from V and 6 bases from J, the junction contained 3 bases not matched to a gene. This CDR3 contains 14 residues. CDR1 is SGHRS, CDR2 YFSETQ, per germline. The CDR3 DNA sequence: TGCGCCAGCAGCTTGAGCGGGGGGTGGGATACGCAGTATTTT. Translated, it gives CASSLSGGWDTQYF.

This chain links TRBV4-2 with TRBJ1-2; maybe TRBD1 (5 bases). CDR3 length equals 15 residues. Germline V gives CDR1 LGHNA, CDR2 YNFKEQ. V was cut by 1 base and J by 1 base, with 10 bases left in between. This CDR3 is CASSQGGGLNYGYTF. The CDR3 DNA reads TGTGCCAGCAGCCAAGGGGGGGGACTTAACTATGGCTACACCTTC.

This clone was recorded only once. This CDR3 reads CASSIYGLNTGELFF. The CDR3 nucleotides read TGTGCCAGTAGTATATATGGCCTGAACACCGGGGAGCTGTTTTTT. This chain links TRBV19 with TRBJ2-2, with D unresolved. CDR1 LNHDA and CDR2 SQIVND come from the germline V gene (reference sequence). The CDR3 extends over 15 amino acids. V dropped 2 bases and J dropped 1 base, with 8 bases sitting between them. Variable domain in full (rest from reference TRBV19 and TRBJ2-2): DGGITQSPKYLFRKEGQNVTLSCEQNLNHDAMYWYRQDPGQGLRLIYYSQIVNDFQKGDIAEGYSVSREKKESFPLTVTSAQKNPTAFYLCASSIYGLNTGELFFGEGSRLTVL.

The chain recombines TRBV5-1 with TRBJ1-4, with a tentative D call TRBD1 (5 bases). The CDR3 spans 15 residues. Germline CDR1 reads SGHRS; CDR2 reads YFSETQ. V lost 4 bases and J 8 bases, leaving 18 bases between the germline ends. This CDR3 is CASSASGIVTEKLFF. The CDR3 DNA sequence: TGCGCCAGCAGCGCTTCAGGGATCGTGACGGAAAAACTGTTTTTT.